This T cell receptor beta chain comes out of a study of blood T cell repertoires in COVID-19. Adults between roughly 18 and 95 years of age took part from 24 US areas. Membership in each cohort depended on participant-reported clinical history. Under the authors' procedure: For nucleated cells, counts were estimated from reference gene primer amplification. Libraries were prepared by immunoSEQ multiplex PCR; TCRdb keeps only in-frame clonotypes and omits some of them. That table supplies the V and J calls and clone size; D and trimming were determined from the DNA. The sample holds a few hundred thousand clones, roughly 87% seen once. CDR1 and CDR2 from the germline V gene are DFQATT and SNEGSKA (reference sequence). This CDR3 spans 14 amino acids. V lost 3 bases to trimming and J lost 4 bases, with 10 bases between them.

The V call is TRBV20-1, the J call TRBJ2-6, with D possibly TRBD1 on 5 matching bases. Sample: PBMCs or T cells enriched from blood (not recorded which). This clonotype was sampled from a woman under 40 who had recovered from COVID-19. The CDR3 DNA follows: TGCAGTGCTAGTGGCAGGGCCGGGGCCAACGTCCTGACTTTC. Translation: CSASGRAGANVLTF.